This note documents a single T cell receptor beta chain sequence. Its target is unknown. The V end lost 2 bases, the J end lost 4 bases, and 14 bases lay between the germline ends. Germline values: CDR1 MNHNS, CDR2 SASEGT. The CDR3 has 15 residues. The data stem from a study of cytomegalovirus exposure and HLA in healthy donors. Study-wide points: As confirmed in vitro, a few CMV-associated chains were specific for CMV antigens. Altogether, some 170 TCR beta chains were recorded as cytomegalovirus-associated.

The repertoire was sequenced with immunoSEQ multiplex PCR; TCRdb's copy has only in-frame clones and lacks some. The sample lists roughly 350,000 clones; more than 80% were seen once. The sequencing sample was made of PBMCs. The receptor comes from a woman younger than 30 in good health and CMV-seronegative. The rearrangement links TRBV6-1 to TRBJ1-2; D is unresolved. The CDR3 here is CASSEYLEIPYGYTF. The CDR3 coding sequence is TGTGCCAGCAGTGAATATCTGGAGATTCCCTATGGCTACACCTTC.